The rows below give T cell receptor beta chains drawn from one sample of a study of blood T cell repertoires in COVID-19. Assay used: immunoSEQ multiplex PCR; TCRdb lists only in-frame clones, some missing. Of some 500,000 clones listed, around nine tenths are singletons. The material sequenced was PBMCs or T cells enriched from blood (not recorded which). The receptors were sampled from a woman aged 40 to 50 who had recovered from COVID-19. Both conserved end residues are part of each CDR3. Fields, in order: CDR3 length, J gene, V gene, D gene, CDR3 protein. The D gene is left open where the match is weak.

>15|TRBJ2-1|TRBV4-1|TRBD2
CASSQLAGGVDEQFF
>18|TRBJ1-1|TRBV4-1|NA
CASSQGWQAIYGNTEAFF
>13|TRBJ1-5|TRBV27|NA
CASSLGGRQLQHF
>14|TRBJ2-3|TRBV4-2|NA
CASSQRQSTDTQYF
>15|TRBJ2-1|TRBV27|NA
CASSPRGTVKGEQFF
>14|TRBJ2-1|TRBV24-1|NA
CATSGSMSGGGQFF
>17|TRBJ2-1|TRBV7-9|TRBD1
CASSPGTGGTADSEQFF
>15|TRBJ1-5|TRBV10-1|NA
CASSEGLGYLEPQHF
>15|TRBJ1-1|TRBV23-1|TRBD1
CASSPWDSPWGEAFF
>15|TRBJ2-7|TRBV19|NA
CASTRRAGSSYEQYF
>15|TRBJ2-3|TRBV6-5|NA
CASSPQKTSTDTQYF